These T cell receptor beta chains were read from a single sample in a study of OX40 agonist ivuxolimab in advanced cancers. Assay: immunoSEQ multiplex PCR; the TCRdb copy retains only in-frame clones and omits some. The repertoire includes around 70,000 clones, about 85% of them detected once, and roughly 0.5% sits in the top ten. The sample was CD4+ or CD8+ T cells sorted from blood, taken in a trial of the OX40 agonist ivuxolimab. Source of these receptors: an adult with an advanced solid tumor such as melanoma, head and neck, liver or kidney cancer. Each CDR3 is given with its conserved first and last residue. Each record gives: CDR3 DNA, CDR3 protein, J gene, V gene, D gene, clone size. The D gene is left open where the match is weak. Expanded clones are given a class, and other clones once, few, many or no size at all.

TGCGCCAGCAGCTCTACCGGGACTTCCTCCTACGAGCAGTACTTC | CASSSTGTSSYEQYF | TRBJ2-7 | TRBV5-1 | NA | NA
TGTGCCAGCAGTTCAAGCGGGAGGAACACCGGGGAGCTGTTTTTT | CASSSSGRNTGELFF | TRBJ2-2 | TRBV28 | TRBD2 | NA
TGTGCCAGCAGCTACGATAGCGGGGATACAGATACGCAGTATTTT | CASSYDSGDTDTQYF | TRBJ2-3 | TRBV5-4 | TRBD2 | NA
TGTGCCAGCTCACCCACGACAGGATCCGGAAGCTCCTATAATTCACCCCTCCACTTT | CASSPTTGSGSSYNSPLHF | TRBJ1-6 | TRBV18 | NA | once
TGTGCCACCAGCAGAGGGCGCTTGGGGCGGACCGTCTCCTACGAGCAGTACTTC | CATSRGRLGRTVSYEQYF | TRBJ2-7 | TRBV15 | NA | NA
TGTGCCAGCAGTTACGCCGGGACTAGCGGGAAAGAGACCCAGTACTTC | CASSYAGTSGKETQYF | TRBJ2-5 | TRBV6-6 | TRBD2 | NA
TGTGCCAGCAGCGGTTCTCTTCCGGGACTAGCGGGCACAGATACGCAGTATTTT | CASSGSLPGLAGTDTQYF | TRBJ2-3 | TRBV5-4 | TRBD2 | NA
TGTGCCAGTAGCGCCCTGGGAGGAGAGACCCAGTACTTC | CASSALGGETQYF | TRBJ2-5 | TRBV11-1 | NA | NA
TGTGCCAGCAGCCAAGATCAGGGACTAGCGGCTTACGAGCAGTACTTC | CASSQDQGLAAYEQYF | TRBJ2-7 | TRBV4-2 | TRBD2 | NA
TGTGCCAGCAGTTACTCTGGGGAGAACACTGAAGCTTTCTTT | CASSYSGENTEAFF | TRBJ1-1 | TRBV6-5 | NA | NA
TGTGCCAGCAGCCCGAGAGGGCAGGAGGCTAACTATGGCTACACCTTC | CASSPRGQEANYGYTF | TRBJ1-2 | TRBV11-2 | NA | NA
TGTGCCAGCAGCGTAGCTAGCGAGTTCCCCTACAATGAGCAGTTCTTC | CASSVASEFPYNEQFF | TRBJ2-1 | TRBV9 | NA | NA
TGTGCCAGCAGTGGGGCCGGACTCACCTACGAGCAGTACTTC | CASSGAGLTYEQYF | TRBJ2-7 | TRBV25-1 | NA | NA
TGTGCCAGCAGTTACTCGTCCCCGAATTCACCCCTCCACTTT | CASSYSSPNSPLHF | TRBJ1-6 | TRBV6-5 | NA | NA
TGTGCCTGGAGTGTGGGAGGGGGAAATCAGCCCCAGCATTTT | CAWSVGGGNQPQHF | TRBJ1-5 | TRBV30 | NA | NA
TGTGCCAGCAGCCCGCTGGTGGGGGTAGCGGGAGAGGCGGGCGAGCAGTACTTC | CASSPLVGVAGEAGEQYF | TRBJ2-7 | TRBV11-1 | TRBD2 | NA
TGTGCCAGCAGGCCCGGACAGGGAGTACAAGAGACCCAGTACTTC | CASRPGQGVQETQYF | TRBJ2-5 | TRBV2 | TRBD1 | NA
TGTGCCAGCAGCAAAGGGGGTAGCTACGAGCAGTACTTC | CASSKGGSYEQYF | TRBJ2-7 | TRBV2 | NA | NA
TGTGCCAGCAGTGAAGCGCGACTATGGATTGCCCCCGGGGAGCTGTTTTTT | CASSEARLWIAPGELFF | TRBJ2-2 | TRBV2 | NA | once
TGTGCCAGCAGCTTATCCACAGGCCTCACAAATGGCTACACCTTC | CASSLSTGLTNGYTF | TRBJ1-2 | TRBV7-2 | NA | NA
TGTGCCAGCAGTGAGGGGTCGTGGACAGATACGCAGTATTTT | CASSEGSWTDTQYF | TRBJ2-3 | TRBV6-1 | NA | NA
TGCGCCGGCAGGACGGGGGCGATGAATGAGCAGTTCTTC | CAGRTGAMNEQFF | TRBJ2-1 | TRBV5-1 | NA | once
TGTGCCAGCAGCGGCACCGGGACGGTTTACAATGAGCAGTTCTTC | CASSGTGTVYNEQFF | TRBJ2-1 | TRBV5-6 | NA | NA
TGCGCCAGCAGCCCTGGACAGGGCTATCAGCCCCAGCATTTT | CASSPGQGYQPQHF | TRBJ1-5 | TRBV4-1 | TRBD1 | NA
TGTGCCAGCAGCTCGGGACAGAAAAACTATGGCTACACCTTC | CASSSGQKNYGYTF | TRBJ1-2 | TRBV9 | TRBD1 | NA
TGTGCCAGCAAGCTACAGGAATACGGCTACACCTTC | CASKLQEYGYTF | TRBJ1-2 | TRBV7-2 | NA | NA
TGTGCCAGCAGTGACAGGTCAGGGGGCAAAGTCGGCTACACCTTC | CASSDRSGGKVGYTF | TRBJ1-2 | TRBV6-1 | TRBD1 | NA
TGCGCCAGCAGCTCGGGACAGGGAAACGAGCAGTACTTC | CASSSGQGNEQYF | TRBJ2-7 | TRBV5-1 | TRBD1 | NA
TGTGCCAGCAGTGAATATAGCGGGACGAACACCGGGGAGCTGTTTTTT | CASSEYSGTNTGELFF | TRBJ2-2 | TRBV6-1 | TRBD2 | NA
TGTGCCAGCAGCGTAGCCCCGGGACCATATAGCAATCAGCCCCAGCATTTT | CASSVAPGPYSNQPQHF | TRBJ1-5 | TRBV9 | NA | NA
TGTGCCAGCAGCCCGGGACAGTTCTCGGCGGGCGAAAAACTGTTTTTT | CASSPGQFSAGEKLFF | TRBJ1-4 | TRBV11-1 | TRBD1 | few
TGTGCCAGCAGCGATGGATTGAACACTGAAGCTTTCTTT | CASSDGLNTEAFF | TRBJ1-1 | TRBV5-4 | NA | NA
TGTGCCAGCAGCCAACAGACCCTCAGCTCTGGGGCCAACGTCCTGACTTTC | CASSQQTLSSGANVLTF | TRBJ2-6 | TRBV11-3 | NA | NA
TGTGCCAGCAGCGACTTTAAGACTAGCGGGAGGGCCCCCTACGAGCAGTACTTC | CASSDFKTSGRAPYEQYF | TRBJ2-7 | TRBV7-2 | TRBD2 | NA
TGTGCCAGCAGCCCAGGGACAGGGATGGATCAGCCCCAGCATTTT | CASSPGTGMDQPQHF | TRBJ1-5 | TRBV28 | TRBD1 | NA
TGTGCCAGCAGTGTCGGGACAGCCGGTTACGAGCAGTACTTC | CASSVGTAGYEQYF | TRBJ2-7 | TRBV6-1 | TRBD1 | once
TGTGCCAGCAGTGACTGGGACAGGGGTAAAAATGAGCAGTTCTTC | CASSDWDRGKNEQFF | TRBJ2-1 | TRBV6-4 | TRBD1 | NA
TGTGCCAGCAGATCAGAGACCCAGTACTTC | CASRSETQYF | TRBJ2-5 | TRBV2 | NA | NA
TGTGCCAGCAGCTTGGAGGCGGGGGGGAGAGCTTTCTTT | CASSLEAGGRAFF | TRBJ1-1 | TRBV11-2 | NA | NA
TGTGCCAGCTCACGGCCGGGACAGGGTGCAACTAATGAAAAACTGTTTTTT | CASSRPGQGATNEKLFF | TRBJ1-4 | TRBV18 | TRBD1 | NA
TGTGCCAGCAGCTTAGAGGGGACCTACTATGGCTACACCTTC | CASSLEGTYYGYTF | TRBJ1-2 | TRBV11-2 | NA | NA
TGTGCCAGCAGTTGGGCCGGGACACCAAACTACGAGCAGTACTTC | CASSWAGTPNYEQYF | TRBJ2-7 | TRBV28 | NA | NA
TGCAGCGCAGGACAGTATGAGCAGTTCTTC | CSAGQYEQFF | TRBJ2-1 | TRBV29-1 | NA | NA
TGTGCCAGCAGTCCCCCATTGGGCCGGTCCTATGGCTACACCTTC | CASSPPLGRSYGYTF | TRBJ1-2 | TRBV2 | NA | NA
TGTGCCAGCAGGGCCGGGACTAACGCCTACGAGCAGTACTTC | CASRAGTNAYEQYF | TRBJ2-7 | TRBV2 | TRBD2 | few
TGCGCCAGCAGCCCGGGTGGAGGGAGCACTGAAGCTTTCTTT | CASSPGGGSTEAFF | TRBJ1-1 | TRBV5-1 | NA | NA
TGTGCCAGCAGTCCGACACAGAACACTGAAGCTTTCTTT | CASSPTQNTEAFF | TRBJ1-1 | TRBV6-5 | NA | NA